The T cell receptor (beta chain) described here comes from a study of regulatory T cells in long-lasting Graves disease. Regarding time point: persistent/refractory GD, antithyroid drugs over 5 years with positive TRAb. The TCR library was made from RNA extracted from PBMCs. Study observations and caveats: Patients with persistent disease showed a bias toward TRBV28, TRBJ1-2 and TRBJ2-5.

Looked up from germline, CDR1 is MNHNS and CDR2 is SASEGT. Trimming left V 3 bases short and J 0 bases short, with 5 bases between. CDR3 size: 13 residues. This clonotype turned up a few times. Antigen: not known. HTBI primers from iRepertoire and Arm-PCR of CDR3 regions yielded the TCR beta libraries. Methods used by the authors: The samples yielded approximately 62 TRBV and more than eleven TRBJ segments. TCRdb reprocessed the multiplex PCR reads via MiXCR and lists one record per CDR3 protein. These V and J calls rely on TCRdb rather than the paper's analysis. The table records more than 650,000 distinct CDR3 sequences, approximately 29% of them present only once.

The material was peripheral blood mononuclear cells (PBMCs), obtained when the disease was refractory, from a patient treated with antithyroid drugs. The rearrangement links TRBV6-1 to TRBJ1-1; D call uncertain. The source is a female donor with Graves disease. In DNA, the CDR3 is TGTGCCAGCAGTGACCTGATGAACACTGAAGCTTTCTTT. As protein: CASSDLMNTEAFF.